This TCR beta chain was identified during a study of cytomegalovirus exposure and HLA in healthy donors. General study findings and limits: Available immune exposure information was restricted to CMV serostatus only.

Regarding this clone: Its specificity is not known.

The primer mix had 60 Vbeta and 13 Jbeta primers. Sequencing was performed with immunoSEQ multiplex PCR; in TCRdb, only in-frame clones are kept and a portion is missing. Its listing shows some 140,000 clones. The TCR originated in a woman between 40 and 50 years old in good health and CMV-seronegative. Material: PBMCs.

The CDR3 DNA is TGTGCCATCAGGGGACAGCTGAACACTGAAGCTTTCTTT. Translating gives CAIRGQLNTEAFF. The chain carries TRBV10-3 and TRBJ1-1; TRBD1 aligns across 7 bases. There are 13 residues in the CDR3. CDR1 is ENHRY and CDR2 is SYGVKD in the germline V gene. The trim removed 6 bases at V and 0 bases at J, leaving 1 base unmatched.